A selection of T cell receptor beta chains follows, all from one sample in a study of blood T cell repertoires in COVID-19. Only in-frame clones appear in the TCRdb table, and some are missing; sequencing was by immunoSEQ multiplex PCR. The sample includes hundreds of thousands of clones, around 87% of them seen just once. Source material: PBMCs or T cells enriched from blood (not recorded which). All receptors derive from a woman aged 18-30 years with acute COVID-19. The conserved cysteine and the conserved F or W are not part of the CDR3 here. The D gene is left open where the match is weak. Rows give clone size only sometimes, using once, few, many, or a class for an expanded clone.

CDR3: ASSSVPRGLSLTPMNTEAF; V: TRBV28; size: -; J: TRBJ1-1; D: TRBD1
CDR3: ASSLGGTGIYGYT; V: TRBV5-1; size: -; J: TRBJ1-2; D: TRBD1
CDR3: ASSQETAGSNEKLF; V: TRBV3-1/TRBV3-2; size: -; J: TRBJ1-4; D: -
CDR3: AWSVGLAGGASWEQF; V: TRBV30; size: -; J: TRBJ2-1; D: TRBD2
CDR3: ASNGQGNQPQH; V: TRBV2; size: once; J: TRBJ1-5; D: -
CDR3: ASSLVSGGYNEQF; V: TRBV5-1; size: -; J: TRBJ2-1; D: TRBD2
CDR3: ASSEVHSGRKAGELF; V: TRBV6-1; size: -; J: TRBJ2-2; D: TRBD2
CDR3: ASLGGLYGYT; V: TRBV28; size: -; J: TRBJ1-2; D: -
CDR3: ASSYRGPSSYNEQF; V: TRBV11-3; size: -; J: TRBJ2-1; D: TRBD1
CDR3: ASSTDRRTGELF; V: TRBV19; size: -; J: TRBJ2-2; D: TRBD1
CDR3: ASSLDPLRVANTGELF; V: TRBV5-5; size: -; J: TRBJ2-2; D: -
CDR3: ASSPDRVGGYT; V: TRBV4-2; size: -; J: TRBJ1-2; D: TRBD1
CDR3: ASASGRTEQY; V: TRBV5-4; size: -; J: TRBJ2-7; D: TRBD2
CDR3: ASSSPLGGRVPYEQY; V: TRBV3-1/TRBV3-2; size: -; J: TRBJ2-7; D: TRBD2
CDR3: ASSLSRLAGDTDEQF; V: TRBV28; size: -; J: TRBJ2-1; D: TRBD2
CDR3: ASSLDTSYEQY; V: TRBV5-1; size: once; J: TRBJ2-7; D: -
CDR3: ASSSDRGIEAF; V: TRBV7-2; size: -; J: TRBJ1-1; D: TRBD1
CDR3: ASSLATTSEGPDTQY; V: TRBV7-9; size: -; J: TRBJ2-3; D: -
CDR3: ASSLVGTGADTQY; V: TRBV7-2; size: -; J: TRBJ2-3; D: TRBD1
CDR3: ASGRTAAGGPHNEQF; V: TRBV27; size: -; J: TRBJ2-1; D: TRBD2
CDR3: ASSLYGDEQF; V: TRBV27; size: -; J: TRBJ2-1; D: -
CDR3: ASSQGVGTPEAF; V: TRBV4-3; size: -; J: TRBJ1-1; D: -
CDR3: ASSPGYGGGAAEAF; V: TRBV19; size: -; J: TRBJ1-1; D: -
CDR3: AWSVQRESEQY; V: TRBV30; size: -; J: TRBJ2-7; D: TRBD2
CDR3: ACGRVETQY; V: TRBV24-1; size: -; J: TRBJ2-5; D: TRBD2
CDR3: ASSNGQVYEQY; V: TRBV7-8; size: -; J: TRBJ2-7; D: TRBD1
CDR3: ASRPGGETQY; V: TRBV7-9; size: -; J: TRBJ2-5; D: TRBD1
CDR3: ASSETGGMNEKLF; V: TRBV2; size: -; J: TRBJ1-4; D: -
CDR3: ASSSTRIPDRGPKPQH; V: TRBV7-9; size: -; J: TRBJ1-5; D: TRBD1
CDR3: ASSPPGLAHSYEQY; V: TRBV5-1; size: -; J: TRBJ2-7; D: TRBD2
CDR3: AISATGADTQY; V: TRBV10-3; size: -; J: TRBJ2-3; D: TRBD1
CDR3: ASSYSVLQGQPQH; V: TRBV6-8; size: -; J: TRBJ1-5; D: -
CDR3: ASSLDGLGSYEQY; V: TRBV5-1; size: -; J: TRBJ2-7; D: TRBD2
CDR3: ASRQTPSTDTQY; V: TRBV5-1; size: -; J: TRBJ2-3; D: -
CDR3: ASSLRGTNNEQF; V: TRBV27; size: -; J: TRBJ2-1; D: -
CDR3: ASRDTTYEQY; V: TRBV6-5; size: few; J: TRBJ2-7; D: -
CDR3: ASSRLQVSYEQY; V: TRBV5-6; size: few; J: TRBJ2-7; D: -
CDR3: ATSDLSSSGTDTQY; V: TRBV24-1; size: once; J: TRBJ2-3; D: -
CDR3: ATSTYRQGRGETYEQY; V: TRBV15; size: -; J: TRBJ2-7; D: TRBD1
CDR3: ASTRDRANTGELF; V: TRBV9; size: -; J: TRBJ2-2; D: TRBD1
CDR3: AISGTGADEKLF; V: TRBV10-3; size: -; J: TRBJ1-4; D: TRBD1
CDR3: ASSPGDRVHYGYT; V: TRBV5-1; size: -; J: TRBJ1-2; D: TRBD1
CDR3: ASSTGNSPLH; V: TRBV2; size: -; J: TRBJ1-6; D: -
CDR3: ATRTGGLGGSPLH; V: TRBV5-5; size: -; J: TRBJ1-6; D: TRBD1
CDR3: ASSEYRTGVNYGYT; V: TRBV6-1; size: -; J: TRBJ1-2; D: TRBD1